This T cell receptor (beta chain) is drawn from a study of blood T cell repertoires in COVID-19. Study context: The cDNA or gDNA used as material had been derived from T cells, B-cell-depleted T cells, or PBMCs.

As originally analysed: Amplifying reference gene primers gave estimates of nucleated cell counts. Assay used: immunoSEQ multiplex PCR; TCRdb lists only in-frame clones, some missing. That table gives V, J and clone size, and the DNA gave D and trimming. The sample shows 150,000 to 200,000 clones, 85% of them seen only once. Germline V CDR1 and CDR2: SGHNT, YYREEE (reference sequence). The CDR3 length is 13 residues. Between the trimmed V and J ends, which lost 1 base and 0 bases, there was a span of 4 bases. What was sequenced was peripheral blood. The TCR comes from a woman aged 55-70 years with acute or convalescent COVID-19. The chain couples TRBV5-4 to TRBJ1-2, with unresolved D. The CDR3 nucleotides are TGTGCCAGCAGCTTGACAGCTAACTATGGCTACACCTTC. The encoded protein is CASSLTANYGYTF.